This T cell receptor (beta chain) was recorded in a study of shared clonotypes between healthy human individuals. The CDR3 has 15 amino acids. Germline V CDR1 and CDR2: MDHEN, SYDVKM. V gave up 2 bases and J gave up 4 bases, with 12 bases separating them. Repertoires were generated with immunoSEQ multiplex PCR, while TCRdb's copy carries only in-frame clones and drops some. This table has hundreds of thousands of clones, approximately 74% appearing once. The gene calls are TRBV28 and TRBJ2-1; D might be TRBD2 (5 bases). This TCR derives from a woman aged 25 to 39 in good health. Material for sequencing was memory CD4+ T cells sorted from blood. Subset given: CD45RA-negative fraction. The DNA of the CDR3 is TGTGCCAGCAGTTTAAGTTCGGGAAAGTACAATGAGCAGTTCTTC. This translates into CASSLSSGKYNEQFF. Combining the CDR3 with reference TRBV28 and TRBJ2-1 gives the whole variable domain DVKVTQSSRYLVKRTGEKVFLECVQDMDHENMFWYRQDPGLGLRLIYFSYDVKMKEKGDIPEGYSVSREKKERFSLILESASTNQTSMYLCASSLSSGKYNEQFFGPGTRLTVL.